This TCR beta chain appears in the sequencing data of a study of blood T cell repertoires in COVID-19. Sequencing was performed with immunoSEQ multiplex PCR; in TCRdb, only in-frame clones are kept and a portion is missing. There are 250,000 or so clones in the sample; 85% to 95% occur only once, and roughly 2.8% lies in the top ten. CDR1 is KGHDR, CDR2 SFDVKD, per germline. V lost 6 bases, J lost 0 bases, and 3 bases stayed unmatched. The CDR3 loop spans 15 amino acids. The count of this clone is one. This TCR derives from a middle-aged man who had been exposed to COVID-19. The chain recombines TRBV24-1 with TRBJ2-2, with 7 bases matching TRBD1. The sample comprised PBMCs or T cells enriched from blood (not recorded which). The CDR3 bases are TGTGCCACCAGTAACGACAGGGCGAACACCGGGGAGCTGTTTTTT. Translation gives CATSNDRANTGELFF.